Following are 8 T cell receptor beta chains from one sample sequenced in a study of neoadjuvant anti-PD-1 for oral cavity cancer. Repertoires were generated with immunoSEQ multiplex PCR, while TCRdb's copy carries only in-frame clones and drops some. The data contain about 14,000 clones, roughly 73% of them singletons. The sequenced sample was PBMCs, obtained before nivolumab (anti-PD-1) treatment. The origin of the receptors is a person aged 35-79 years with oral cavity squamous cell carcinoma.

The rearrangement links TRBV10-1 to TRBJ2-7; 11 nucleotides line up with TRBD2. The CDR3 is 17 amino acids. The germline V gene encodes CDR1 WNHNN and CDR2 SYGVQD (reference sequence). Losses at the gene ends were 2 bases for V and 6 bases for J; bases not matched to a gene: 12. The CDR3 reads CASSERGSGRAGAEQYF. CDR3 DNA sequence: TGCGCCAGCAGTGAGAGGGGTAGCGGGAGGGCCGGGGCCGAGCAGTACTTC.

The gene calls are TRBV5-6 and TRBJ2-3; the D gene could be TRBD1 or TRBD2 (5 bases each). Looked up from germline, CDR1 is SGHDT and CDR2 is YYEEEE. CDR3 length equals 14 residues. V was shortened by 0 bases and J by 3 bases, with 8 bases between the two germline ends. CDR3 DNA: TGTGCCAGCAGCTTGGACGGGGCTACAGATACGCAGTATTTT. It encodes CASSLDGATDTQYF.

The V call is TRBV2, the J call TRBJ1-2; D call uncertain. This CDR3 is 11 amino acids long. The V end lost 2 bases, the J end lost 13 bases, and 11 bases lay between the germline ends. CDR1 SNHLY and CDR2 FYNNEI come from the germline V gene. CDR3 coding DNA: TGTGCCAGCAGTGAATCTAGGATTGGCACCTTC. Protein product: CASSESRIGTF.

This clone showed up just a few times. V gene TRBV28 combines with J gene TRBJ2-1; 9 nucleotides align to TRBD1. There are 15 residues in the CDR3. The trim removed 0 bases at V and 4 bases at J, leaving 1 base unmatched. From germline, CDR1 is MDHEN and CDR2 SYDVKM. The CDR3 DNA is TGTGCCAGCAGTTTATGGACAGGGGGGTACAATGAGCAGTTCTTC. Its translation is CASSLWTGGYNEQFF.

V usage is TRBV30 and J usage is TRBJ1-3, with D possibly matching TRBD1 (5 bases). From germline, CDR1 is GTSNPN and CDR2 SVGIG (reference sequence). This CDR3 comprises 13 residues. Trimming took off 5 bases at V and 4 bases at J, with 12 bases between the two ends. The CDR3 reads CAWDGTGGNTIYF. The CDR3 DNA reads TGTGCCTGGGACGGGACGGGAGGAAACACCATATATTTT.

This clone turned up a few times. The chain recombines TRBV2 with TRBJ1-5; D perhaps matches TRBD1 (5 bases). In germline, CDR1 is SNHLY, CDR2 FYNNEI. Trimming left V 5 bases short and J 5 bases short, with 10 bases between. CDR3 length: 13 amino acids. The CDR3 spells CASSPEGYQPQHF. CDR3 nucleotide sequence: TGTGCCAGCAGTCCAGAGGGGTATCAGCCCCAGCATTTT. Supplemented by reference TRBV2 and TRBJ1-5, the full variable domain reads EPEVTQTPSHQVTQMGQEVILRCVPISNHLYFYWYRQILGQKVEFLVSFYNNEISEKSEIFDDQFSVERPDGSNFTLKIRSTKLEDSAMYFCASSPEGYQPQHFGDGTRLSIL.

The rearrangement joins TRBV29-1 to TRBJ2-1, with D tentatively TRBD1 (6 bases). Germline V gene lookup returns CDR1 SQVTM and CDR2 ANQGSEA. This CDR3 is built from 14 residues. Trimming left V 5 bases short and J 5 bases short, with 16 bases between. DNA of the CDR3: TGCAGCGTTAAGCCCGGGACACCGGACAATGAGCAGTTCTTC. Protein product: CSVKPGTPDNEQFF.

The rearrangement joins TRBV6-4 to TRBJ2-3, with 8 bases matching TRBD2. Per the germline V gene, CDR1 is MRHNA and CDR2 is SNTAGT. The V segment lost 0 bases and the J segment 6 bases; nucleotides outside the gene matches: 8. The CDR3 has 16 amino acids. This CDR3 reads CASSDSSAGGVDTQYF. The CDR3, as DNA: TGTGCCAGCAGTGACTCGTCTGCGGGGGGCGTGGATACGCAGTATTTT.